The table lists the clone carrying this T cell receptor (beta chain) with a few counts. Antigen: not known. The sample originates from a study of cytomegalovirus exposure and HLA in healthy donors. Study overall: There were 350 to 400 genotyped donors. Of these, roughly 80% fell in the genetic ancestry cluster associated with self-reported Caucasian donors. Study-wide points: Most TCR sequences proved rare, with some public TCRs found in many donors. As a later analysis showed, a missense DCLRE1C variant was linked to trimming of TCR beta V- and J-genes.

The PCR was carried out with 60 Vbeta primers and 13 Jbeta primers. Sequenced by immunoSEQ multiplex PCR; TCRdb stores in-frame clones only, minus some. The sample lists approximately 69,000 clones, about 75% occurring once. This TCR was recovered from a young man in good health and CMV-seronegative. Sequenced input: PBMCs.

The chain's CDR3 is CASSLLAGGNTDTQYF. The CDR3 nucleotides read TGTGCCAGCAGCCTCCTGGCGGGGGGGAACACAGATACGCAGTATTTT. The chain links TRBV28 to TRBJ2-3; 9 bases fit TRBD2. In germline, CDR1 is MDHEN, CDR2 SYDVKM. The CDR3 is made up of 16 amino acids. The V and J ends lost 6 bases and 2 bases, in that order; junction bases with no gene match: 9.